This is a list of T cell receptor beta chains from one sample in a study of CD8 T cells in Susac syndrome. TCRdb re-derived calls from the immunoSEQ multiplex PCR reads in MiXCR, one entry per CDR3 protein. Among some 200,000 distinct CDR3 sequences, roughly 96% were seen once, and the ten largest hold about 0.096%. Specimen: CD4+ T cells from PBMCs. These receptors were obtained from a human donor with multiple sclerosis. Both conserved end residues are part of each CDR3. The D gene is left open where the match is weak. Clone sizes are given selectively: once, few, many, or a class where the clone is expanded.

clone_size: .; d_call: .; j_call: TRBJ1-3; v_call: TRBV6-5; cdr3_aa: CASSIQGHPSGDIYF
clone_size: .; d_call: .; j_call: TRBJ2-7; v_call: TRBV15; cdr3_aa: CATNQGYDGEQYF
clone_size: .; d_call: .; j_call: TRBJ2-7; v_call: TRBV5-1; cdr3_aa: CASNPTGPPDYEQYF
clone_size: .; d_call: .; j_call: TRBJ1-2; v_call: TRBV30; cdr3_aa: CAWRAPSIYGYTF
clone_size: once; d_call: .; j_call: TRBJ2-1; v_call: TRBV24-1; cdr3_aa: CATSDYLRQFF
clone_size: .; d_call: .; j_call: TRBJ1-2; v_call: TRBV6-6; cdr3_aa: CASASVGYTF
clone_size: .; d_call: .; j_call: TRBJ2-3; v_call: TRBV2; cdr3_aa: CASSVGGDTDTQYF
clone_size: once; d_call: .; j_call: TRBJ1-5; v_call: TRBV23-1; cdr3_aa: CAPLQWGFTQPQHF
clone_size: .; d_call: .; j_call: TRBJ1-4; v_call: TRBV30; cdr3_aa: CAWSMMRGFEKLFF
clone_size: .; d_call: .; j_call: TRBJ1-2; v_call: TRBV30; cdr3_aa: CAWSVLVPDYGYTF
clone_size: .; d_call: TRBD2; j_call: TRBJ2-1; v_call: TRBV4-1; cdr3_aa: CASSHPGTSGRRRYEQFF
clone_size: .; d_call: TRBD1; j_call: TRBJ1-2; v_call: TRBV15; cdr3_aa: CATRRDRGRVSGYTF
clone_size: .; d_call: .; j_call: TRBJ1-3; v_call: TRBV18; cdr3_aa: CAGGADTIYF
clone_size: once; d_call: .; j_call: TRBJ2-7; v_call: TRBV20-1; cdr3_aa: CSARSASGIDYEQYF
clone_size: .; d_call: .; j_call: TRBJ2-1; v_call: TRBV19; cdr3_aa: CASKADNEQFF
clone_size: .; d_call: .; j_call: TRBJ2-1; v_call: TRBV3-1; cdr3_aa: CASSRSLTGIYNEQFF
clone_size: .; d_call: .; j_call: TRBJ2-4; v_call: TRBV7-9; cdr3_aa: CASSSSGENIQYF
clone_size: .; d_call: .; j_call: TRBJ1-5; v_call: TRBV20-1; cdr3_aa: CSASPQQTAQPQHF
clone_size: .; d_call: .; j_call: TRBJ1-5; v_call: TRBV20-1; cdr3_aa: CSASGKKGQPQHF
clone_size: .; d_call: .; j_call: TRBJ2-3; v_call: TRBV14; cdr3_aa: CASSPTFGGPQYF
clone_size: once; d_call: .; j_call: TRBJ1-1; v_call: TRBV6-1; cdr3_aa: CASTVGGHGTEAFF
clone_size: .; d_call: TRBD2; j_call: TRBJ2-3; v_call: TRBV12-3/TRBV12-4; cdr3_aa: CASRYGTSGGSTDTQYF
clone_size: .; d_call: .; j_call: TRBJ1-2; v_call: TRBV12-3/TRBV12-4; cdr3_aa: CASSKGRGERGYTF
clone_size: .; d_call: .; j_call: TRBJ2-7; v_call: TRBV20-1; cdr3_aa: CSARGVDLDGYEQYF
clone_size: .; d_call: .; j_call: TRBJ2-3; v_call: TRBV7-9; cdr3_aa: CASSFTWTATDTQYF
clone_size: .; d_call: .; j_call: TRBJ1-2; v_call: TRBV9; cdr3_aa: CASSVARGHGANYGYTF
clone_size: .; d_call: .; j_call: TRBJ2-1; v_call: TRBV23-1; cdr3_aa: CASSHKGIHNEQFF
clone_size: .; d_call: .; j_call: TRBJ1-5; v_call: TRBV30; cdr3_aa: CAWSDRWNQPQHF
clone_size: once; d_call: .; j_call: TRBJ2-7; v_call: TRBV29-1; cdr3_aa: CSIRTPREQYF
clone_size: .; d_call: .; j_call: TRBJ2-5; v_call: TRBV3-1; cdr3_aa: CASSTRTAGSQKTQYF
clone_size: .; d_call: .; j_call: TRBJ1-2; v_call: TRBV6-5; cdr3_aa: CASSNDNHYGYTF
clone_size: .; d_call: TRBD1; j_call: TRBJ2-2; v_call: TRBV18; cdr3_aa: CASSPGQGLTGELFF